The 6 T cell receptor beta chains below all came from one sample that was sequenced in a study of blood T cell repertoires in COVID-19. Here immunoSEQ multiplex PCR was the method, and the copy in TCRdb shows in-frame clones only, minus some. The sample lists approximately 340,000 clones, roughly 87% occurring once. The specimen was peripheral blood. Source of these receptors: a man aged 30-40 years with COVID-19, enrolled during active disease.

V gene TRBV6-5 combines with J gene TRBJ2-7; weak D call: TRBD1 (6 bases). Germline CDR1 reads MNHEY; CDR2 reads SVGAGI. This CDR3 region has 14 residues. With 4 bases removed from V and 3 bases from J, the gap between germline ends came to 13 bases. CDR3 coding DNA: TGTGCCAGCAGTTCAGACGGGACAAACTACGAGCAGTACTTC. Translated, it gives CASSSDGTNYEQYF.

The chain is built from TRBV6-5 and TRBJ2-7; TRBD1 aligns across 7 bases. The CDR3 extends over 16 amino acids. The V gene end was trimmed by 2 bases and the J gene end by 0 bases; junction bases not matched to a gene: 7. Germline V gives CDR1 MNHEY, CDR2 SVGAGI. The CDR3: CASSYPDRDHSYEQYF. DNA for the CDR3: TGTGCCAGCAGTTACCCTGACAGGGACCACTCCTACGAGCAGTACTTC.

The CDR3 nucleotides read TGTGCCAGTAGTATCTCCCTAGCGTCCTACGAGCAGTACTTC. This translates into CASSISLASYEQYF. This chain uses TRBV19 with TRBJ2-7, with a tentative D call TRBD2 (6 bases). Germline assignment: CDR1 LNHDA and CDR2 SQIVND (reference sequence). CDR3 size: 14 residues. V was cut by 3 bases and J by 1 base, with 10 bases left in between.

The chain carries TRBV28 and TRBJ2-3; 16 bases align to TRBD2. The CDR3 contains 17 residues. Germline CDR1 and CDR2: MDHEN and SYDVKM. V dropped 6 bases and J dropped 10; count of bases not matched to a gene: 13. CDR3 bases: TGTGCCAGCAGCTCCACGGGACTAGCGGGAGGGGTTGAGGCGCAGTATTTT. Protein product: CASSSTGLAGGVEAQYF.

This chain joins TRBV19 and TRBJ1-1; possibly TRBD1 for D (5 bases). Trimming removed 11 bases from V and 10 bases from J, with 23 bases in between. This CDR3 comprises 13 residues. The germline CDR1 and CDR2 sequences are LNHDA and SQIVND (reference sequence). CDR3 DNA sequence: TGTGCCTCGTCTGGGGCTCCCCGTAGGGGAGCTTTCTTT. It yields the protein CASSGAPRRGAFF.

This chain links TRBV19 with TRBJ1-2, with D uncertain. The length of the CDR3 is 18 residues. Germline CDR1 is LNHDA and CDR2 is SQIVND (reference sequence). V lost 2 bases and J 2 bases, leaving 21 bases between the germline ends. This CDR3 is CASSIFGAMRDRNYGYTF. In nucleotides, the CDR3 is TGTGCCAGTAGTATATTTGGAGCGATGAGGGATCGGAACTATGGCTACACCTTC. The variable domain in full, with the rest retrieved from reference TRBV19 and TRBJ1-2, is DGGITQSPKYLFRKEGQNVTLSCEQNLNHDAMYWYRQDPGQGLRLIYYSQIVNDFQKGDIAEGYSVSREKKESFPLTVTSAQKNPTAFYLCASSIFGAMRDRNYGYTFGSGTRLTVV.